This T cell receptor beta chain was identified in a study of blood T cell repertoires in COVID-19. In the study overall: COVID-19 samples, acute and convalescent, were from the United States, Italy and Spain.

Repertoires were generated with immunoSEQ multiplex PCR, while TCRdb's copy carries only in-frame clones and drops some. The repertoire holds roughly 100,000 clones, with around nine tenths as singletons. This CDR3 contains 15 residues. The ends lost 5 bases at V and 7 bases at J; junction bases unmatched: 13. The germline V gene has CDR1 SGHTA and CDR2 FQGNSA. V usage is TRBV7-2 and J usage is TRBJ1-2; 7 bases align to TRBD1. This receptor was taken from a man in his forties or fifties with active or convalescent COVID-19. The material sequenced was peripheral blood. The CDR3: CASSPARQGVSGYTF. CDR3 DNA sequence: TGTGCCAGCAGCCCAGCAAGACAGGGTGTTTCTGGCTACACCTTC.